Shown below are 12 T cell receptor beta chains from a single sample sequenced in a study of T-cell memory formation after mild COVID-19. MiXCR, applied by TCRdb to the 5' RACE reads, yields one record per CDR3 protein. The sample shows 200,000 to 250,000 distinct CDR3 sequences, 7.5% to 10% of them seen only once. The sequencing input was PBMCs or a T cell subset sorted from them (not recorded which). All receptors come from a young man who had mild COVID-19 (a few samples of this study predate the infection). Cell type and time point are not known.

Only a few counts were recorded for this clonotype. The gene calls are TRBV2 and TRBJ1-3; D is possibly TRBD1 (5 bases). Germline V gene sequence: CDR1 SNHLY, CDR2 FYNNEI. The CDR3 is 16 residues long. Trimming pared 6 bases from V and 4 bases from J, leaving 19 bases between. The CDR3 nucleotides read TGTGCCAGCAGCGGCGATACAGGTGCCGTGGGAAACACCATATATTTT. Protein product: CASSGDTGAVGNTIYF.

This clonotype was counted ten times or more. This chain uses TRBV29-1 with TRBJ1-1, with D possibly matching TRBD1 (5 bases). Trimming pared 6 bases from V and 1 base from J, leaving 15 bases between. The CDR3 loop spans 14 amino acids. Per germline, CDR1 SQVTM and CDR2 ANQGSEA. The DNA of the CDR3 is TGCAGCGTCCAAAAGACAGTCCCGAACACTGAAGCTTTCTTT. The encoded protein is CSVQKTVPNTEAFF.

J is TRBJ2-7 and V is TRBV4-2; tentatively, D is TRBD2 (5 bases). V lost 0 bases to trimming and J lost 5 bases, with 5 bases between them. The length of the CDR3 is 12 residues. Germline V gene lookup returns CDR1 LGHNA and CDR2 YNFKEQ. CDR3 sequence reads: CASSQEGDEQYF. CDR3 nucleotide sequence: TGTGCCAGCAGCCAAGAGGGAGACGAGCAGTACTTC.

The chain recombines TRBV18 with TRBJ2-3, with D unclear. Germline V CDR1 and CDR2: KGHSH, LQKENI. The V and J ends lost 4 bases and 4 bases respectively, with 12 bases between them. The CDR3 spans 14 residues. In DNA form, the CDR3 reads TGTGCCAGCTCACTCGTAGGGCGACCAGATACGCAGTATTTT. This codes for CASSLVGRPDTQYF.

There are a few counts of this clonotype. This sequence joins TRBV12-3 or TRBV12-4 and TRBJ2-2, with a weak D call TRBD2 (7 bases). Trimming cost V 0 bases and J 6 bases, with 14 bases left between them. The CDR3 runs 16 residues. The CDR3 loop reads CASSLASGGAPGELFF. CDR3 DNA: TGTGCCAGCAGTTTAGCCTCTGGGGGGGCCCCCGGGGAGCTGTTTTTT.

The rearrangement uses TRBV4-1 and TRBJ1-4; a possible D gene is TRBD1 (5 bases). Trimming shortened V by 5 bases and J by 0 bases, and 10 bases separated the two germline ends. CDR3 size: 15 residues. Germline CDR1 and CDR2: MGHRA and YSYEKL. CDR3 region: CASSFTGSTNEKLFF. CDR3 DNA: TGCGCCAGCAGCTTCACAGGCTCAACTAATGAAAAACTGTTTTTT.

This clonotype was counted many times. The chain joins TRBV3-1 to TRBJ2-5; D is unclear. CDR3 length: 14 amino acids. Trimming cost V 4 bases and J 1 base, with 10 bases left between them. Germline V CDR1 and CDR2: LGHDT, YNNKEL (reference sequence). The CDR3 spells CASSPTWIQETQYF. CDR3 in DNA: TGTGCCAGCAGCCCTACTTGGATCCAAGAGACCCAGTACTTC.

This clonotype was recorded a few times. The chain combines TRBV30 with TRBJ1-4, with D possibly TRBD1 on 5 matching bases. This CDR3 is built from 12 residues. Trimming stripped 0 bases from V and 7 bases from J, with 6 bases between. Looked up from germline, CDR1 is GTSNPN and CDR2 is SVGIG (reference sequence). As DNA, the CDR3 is TGTGCCTGGAGTGTGCAGGGTGAAAAACTGTTTTTT. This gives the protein CAWSVQGEKLFF. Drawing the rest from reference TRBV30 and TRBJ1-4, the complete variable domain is SQTIHQWPATLVQPVGSPLSLECTVEGTSNPNLYWYRQAAGRGLQLLFYSVGIGQISSEVPQNLSASRPQDRQFILSSKKLLLSDSGFYLCAWSVQGEKLFFGSGTQLSVL.

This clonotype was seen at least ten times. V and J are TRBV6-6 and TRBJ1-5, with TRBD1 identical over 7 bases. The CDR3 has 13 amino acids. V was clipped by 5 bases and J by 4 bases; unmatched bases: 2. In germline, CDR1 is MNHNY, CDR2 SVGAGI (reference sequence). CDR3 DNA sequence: TGTGCCAGCAGTACAGGGGCAAATCAGCCCCAGCATTTT. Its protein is CASSTGANQPQHF.

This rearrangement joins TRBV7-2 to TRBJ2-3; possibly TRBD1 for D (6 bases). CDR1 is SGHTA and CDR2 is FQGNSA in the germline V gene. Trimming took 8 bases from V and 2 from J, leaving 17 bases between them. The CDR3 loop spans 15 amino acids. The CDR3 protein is CASGTGLVPTDTQYF. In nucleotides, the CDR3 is TGTGCCAGCGGAACAGGGCTAGTCCCCACAGATACGCAGTATTTT. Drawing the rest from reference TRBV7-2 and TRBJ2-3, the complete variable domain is GAGVSQSPSNKVTEKGKDVELRCDPISGHTALYWYRQSLGQGLEFLIYFQGNSAPDKSGLPSDRFSAERTGGSVSTLTIQRTQQEDSAVYLCASGTGLVPTDTQYFGPGTRLTVL.

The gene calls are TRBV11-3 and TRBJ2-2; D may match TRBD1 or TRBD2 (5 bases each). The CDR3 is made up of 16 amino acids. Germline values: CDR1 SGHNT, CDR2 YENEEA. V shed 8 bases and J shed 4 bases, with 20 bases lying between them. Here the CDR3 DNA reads TGTGCCAGCGGTTTTGGGGGAGCGGCGGTCACCGGGGAGCTGTTTTTT. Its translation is CASGFGGAAVTGELFF.

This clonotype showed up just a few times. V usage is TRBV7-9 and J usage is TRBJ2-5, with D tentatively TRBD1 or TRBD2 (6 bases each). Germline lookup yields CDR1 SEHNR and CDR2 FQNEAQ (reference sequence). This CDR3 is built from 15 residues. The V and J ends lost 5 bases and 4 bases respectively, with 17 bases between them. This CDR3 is CASSIPRGPAETQYF. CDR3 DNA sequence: TGTGCCAGCAGCATCCCACGGGGGCCCGCAGAGACCCAGTACTTC.